Reported below is one TCR beta chain. This entry comes from a study of blood T cell repertoires in COVID-19. Germline loops: CDR1 SGHTA, CDR2 FQGNSA. V was clipped by 5 bases and J by 0 bases, with 11 bases between them. This CDR3 spans 15 amino acids. The method was immunoSEQ multiplex PCR; TCRdb's version includes in-frame clones alone and lacks a portion of them. The sample contains some 180,000 clones, 70% to 80% of which appear only once. Material for sequencing was peripheral blood. The TCR sequence derives from a man over 45 who had recovered from COVID-19. V is TRBV7-2 and J is TRBJ1-3; no clear D gene. CDR3 bases: TGTGCCAGCAGCCACGACAAACGCTCTGGAAACACCATATATTTT. Protein: CASSHDKRSGNTIYF.